This T cell receptor (beta chain) was profiled in a study of response to subunit inactivated influenza vaccine. Study findings and constraints: Authors proposed each seasonal influenza vaccination draws in few new T cells.

TCRdb analysed the RT-PCR reads with MiXCR anew, one entry per CDR3 protein. The data contain more than 700,000 distinct CDR3 sequences, 21% of them singletons. In the case of this clonotype: Antigen specificity is unknown.

There are 16 residues in the CDR3. J was trimmed by 0 bases and V by 5 bases; bases with no gene match: 9. The germline gives CDR1 MDHEN, CDR2 SYDVKM. The chain couples TRBV28 to TRBJ2-7; TRBD1 matches 8 bases. This sample comprised PBMCs from blood, obtained less than 6 days after vaccination. The clonotype comes from a man aged 50-59 years who received an inactivated influenza vaccine. Here the CDR3 reads CASSVTGVTLSYEQYF. For the CDR3, the DNA is TGTGCCAGCAGTGTGACAGGGGTAACACTCTCCTACGAGCAGTACTTC.